One and the same sample provided the 3 T cell receptor beta chains below, sequenced in a study of identical twins (dated by TCRdb to about 2016). Library construction relied on 5' RACE. Reads for this sample came from an Illumina HiSeq 2000. The public reads were run again by TCRdb, first through fastp at Q25 and then through MiXCR, and only productive beta chains were kept. Entries are consolidated by CDR3 protein sequence, retaining the most common genes and DNA. Recorded for this sample are about 810,000 distinct CDR3 sequences; approximately 13% of them occurred a single time. About 1.5% of the sample belongs to the ten largest clones. The same data also contributed to another study, on yellow fever vaccine responses in identical twins.

The sequenced material came from PBMCs. These TCRs come from a woman between 18 and 29 years old in good health.

V is TRBV29-1 and J is TRBJ2-3; D not certain. Trimming stripped 4 bases from V and 0 bases from J, with 8 bases between. This CDR3 region has 13 residues. Germline CDR1 and CDR2: SQVTM and ANQGSEA. The chain's CDR3 is CSVAWASTDTQYF. CDR3 bases: TGCAGCGTTGCGTGGGCAAGCACAGATACGCAGTATTTT.

V and J are TRBV7-9 and TRBJ2-5; D is possibly TRBD1 (6 bases). In germline, CDR1 is SEHNR, CDR2 FQNEAQ (reference sequence). V was pared by 2 bases and J by 5 bases, with 9 bases between. The CDR3 covers 13 residues. In nucleotides, the CDR3 is TGTGCCAGCAGCTTATCAACAGGGGAGACCCAGTACTTC. This codes for CASSLSTGETQYF.

This clonotype was counted only a few times. The J gene is TRBJ1-3, the V gene TRBV15; D remains ambiguous. The CDR3 consists of 16 residues. The germline V and J ends were trimmed by 5 bases and 0 bases, with 14 bases remaining between them. CDR1 and CDR2 from the germline V gene are LNHNV and YYDKDF (reference sequence). The CDR3 bases are TGTGCCACCAGCTCACGATGGGGTATCTCTGGAAACACCATATATTTT. Its protein product is CATSSRWGISGNTIYF.